This T cell receptor (beta chain) was retrieved from a study of blood T cell repertoires in COVID-19. For the study at large: Researchers got acute and convalescent COVID-19 samples from the United States, Italy and Spain. Sample material is recorded as cDNA or gDNA derived from T cells, B-cell-depleted T cells, or PBMCs.

Germline CDR1 reads SGHTA; CDR2 reads FQGNSA. The V end was cut by 4 bases, the J end by 4 bases, with 13 bases between. The length of the CDR3 is 14 residues. Study processing details: Estimation of nucleated cell counts relied on the amplification of reference gene primers. Generated by immunoSEQ multiplex PCR, the TCRdb table keeps only in-frame clones and is missing some. For V, J and clone size, that table is used; D and trimming come from the DNA. The repertoire includes approximately 120,000 clones, roughly four fifths of them detected once, and more than 3% sits in the top ten. The TCR originated in a woman in her fifties or sixties with acute or convalescent COVID-19. V and J are TRBV7-2 and TRBJ1-1, with D perhaps TRBD1 (6 bases). The specimen sequenced was peripheral blood. CDR3 sequence: CASSSRQGFTEAFF. As DNA, the CDR3 is TGTGCCAGCAGCTCGCGCCAGGGGTTCACTGAAGCTTTCTTT. Together with reference TRBV7-2 and TRBJ1-1, the CDR3 gives the full variable domain: GAGVSQSPSNKVTEKGKDVELRCDPISGHTALYWYRQSLGQGLEFLIYFQGNSAPDKSGLPSDRFSAERTGGSVSTLTIQRTQQEDSAVYLCASSSRQGFTEAFFGQGTRLTVV.